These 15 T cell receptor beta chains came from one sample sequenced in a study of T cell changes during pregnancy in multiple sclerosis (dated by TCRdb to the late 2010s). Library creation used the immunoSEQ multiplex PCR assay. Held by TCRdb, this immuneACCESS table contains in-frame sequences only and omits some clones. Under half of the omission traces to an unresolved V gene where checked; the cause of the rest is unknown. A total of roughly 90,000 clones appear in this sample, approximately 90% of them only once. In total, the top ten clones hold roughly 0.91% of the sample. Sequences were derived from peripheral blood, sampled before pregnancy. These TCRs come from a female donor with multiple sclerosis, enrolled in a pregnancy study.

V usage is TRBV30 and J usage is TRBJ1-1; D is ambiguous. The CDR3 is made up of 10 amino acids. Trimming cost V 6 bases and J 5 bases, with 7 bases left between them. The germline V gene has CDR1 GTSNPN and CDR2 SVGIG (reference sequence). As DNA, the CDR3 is TGTGCCTGTTCGCGTACTGAAGCTTTCTTT. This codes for CACSRTEAFF.

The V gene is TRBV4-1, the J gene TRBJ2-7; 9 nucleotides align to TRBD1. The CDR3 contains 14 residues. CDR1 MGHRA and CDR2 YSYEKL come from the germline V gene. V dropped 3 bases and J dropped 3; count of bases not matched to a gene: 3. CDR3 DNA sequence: TGCGCCAGCAGCCATGGACAGGGGCGCTACGAGCAGTACTTC. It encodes CASSHGQGRYEQYF.

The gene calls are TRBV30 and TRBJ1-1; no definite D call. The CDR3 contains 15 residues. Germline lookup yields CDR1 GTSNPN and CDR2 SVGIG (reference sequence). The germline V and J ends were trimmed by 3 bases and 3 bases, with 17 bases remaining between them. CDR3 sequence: CAWSPWPPADTEAFF. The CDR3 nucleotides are TGTGCCTGGAGCCCCTGGCCACCGGCGGACACTGAAGCTTTCTTT.

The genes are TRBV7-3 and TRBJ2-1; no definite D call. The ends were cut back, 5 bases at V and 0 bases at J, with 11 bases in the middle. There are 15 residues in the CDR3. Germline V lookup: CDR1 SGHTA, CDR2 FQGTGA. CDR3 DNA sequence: TGTGCCAGCAGCCAAAGTTCGAGCTCCTACAATGAGCAGTTCTTC. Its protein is CASSQSSSSYNEQFF.

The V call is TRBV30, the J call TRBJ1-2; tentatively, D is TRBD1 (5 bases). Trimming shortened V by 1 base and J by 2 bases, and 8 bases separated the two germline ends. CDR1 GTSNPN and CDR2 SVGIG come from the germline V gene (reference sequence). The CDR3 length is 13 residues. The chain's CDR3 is CAWSGQINYGYTF. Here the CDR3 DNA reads TGTGCCTGGAGTGGACAGATCAACTATGGCTACACCTTC.

CDR3 DNA sequence: TGTGCCAGCAGTGAGAGTTGGAGTCGAGATACGCAGTATTTT. Amino acids: CASSESWSRDTQYF. V is TRBV6-4 and J is TRBJ2-3; D gene ambiguous. The V and J ends lost 3 bases and 5 bases respectively, with 12 bases between them. This CDR3 has 14 amino acids. Per the germline V gene, CDR1 is MRHNA and CDR2 is SNTAGT.

The CDR3 DNA follows: TGTGCCAGCAGTTACCTCGGGGAATCCTACAATGAGCAGTTCTTC. It encodes CASSYLGESYNEQFF. The rearrangement links TRBV28 to TRBJ2-1, with D possibly TRBD2 on 5 matching bases. The CDR3 runs 15 residues. Germline V gene lookup returns CDR1 MDHEN and CDR2 SYDVKM. Trimming took off 4 bases at V and 1 base at J, with 11 bases between the two ends.

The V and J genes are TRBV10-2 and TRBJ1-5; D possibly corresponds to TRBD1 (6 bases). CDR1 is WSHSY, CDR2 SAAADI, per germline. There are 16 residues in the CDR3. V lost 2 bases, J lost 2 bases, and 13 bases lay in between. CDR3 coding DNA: TGCGCCAGCAGTGAGGTTACGGGACAACGCAATCAGCCCCAGCATTTT. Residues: CASSEVTGQRNQPQHF.

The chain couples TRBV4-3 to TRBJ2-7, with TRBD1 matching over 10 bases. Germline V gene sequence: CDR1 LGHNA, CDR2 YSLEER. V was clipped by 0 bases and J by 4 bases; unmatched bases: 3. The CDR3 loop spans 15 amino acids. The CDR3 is CASSQDRTGGYEQYF. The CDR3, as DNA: TGCGCCAGCAGCCAAGATCGGACAGGGGGGTACGAGCAGTACTTC.

CDR3 loop: CASSPMGATNEKLFF. CDR3 nucleotide sequence: TGTGCCAGCAGCCCGATGGGCGCAACTAATGAAAAACTGTTTTTT. The chain links TRBV7-2 to TRBJ1-4, with D unresolved. CDR1 and CDR2 (germline): SGHTA, FQGNSA. Trimming removed 5 bases at V and 0 bases at J, with 10 bases between. The CDR3 is 15 residues long.

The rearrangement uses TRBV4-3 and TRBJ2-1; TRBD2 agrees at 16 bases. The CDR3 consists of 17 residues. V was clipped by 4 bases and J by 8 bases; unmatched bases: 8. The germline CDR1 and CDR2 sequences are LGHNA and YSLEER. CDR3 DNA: TGCGCCAGCAGCCCGGGACTAGCGGGGGGGCCTGGGGATGAGCAGTTCTTC. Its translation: CASSPGLAGGPGDEQFF.

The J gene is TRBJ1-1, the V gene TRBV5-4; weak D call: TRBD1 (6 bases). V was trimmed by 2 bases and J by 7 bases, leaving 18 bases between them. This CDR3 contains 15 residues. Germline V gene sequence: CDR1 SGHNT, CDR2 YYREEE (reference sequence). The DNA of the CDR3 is TGTGCCAGCAGCTTAGGTACGACCCAAGGGGGTGAAGCTTTCTTT. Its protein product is CASSLGTTQGGEAFF.

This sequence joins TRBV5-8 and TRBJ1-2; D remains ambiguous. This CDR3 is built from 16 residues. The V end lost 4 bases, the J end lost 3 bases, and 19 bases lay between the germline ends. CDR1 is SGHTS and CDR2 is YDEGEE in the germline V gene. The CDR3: CASSNDARREDYGYTF. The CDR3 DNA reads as TGTGCCAGCAGCAACGACGCCAGGAGGGAAGACTATGGCTACACCTTC.

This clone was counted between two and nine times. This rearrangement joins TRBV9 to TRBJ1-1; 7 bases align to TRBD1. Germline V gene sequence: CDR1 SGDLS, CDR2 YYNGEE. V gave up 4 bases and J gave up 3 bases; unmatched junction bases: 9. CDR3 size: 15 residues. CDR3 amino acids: CASSTGQPWDTEAFF. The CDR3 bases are TGTGCCAGCAGCACGGGACAGCCCTGGGACACTGAAGCTTTCTTT.

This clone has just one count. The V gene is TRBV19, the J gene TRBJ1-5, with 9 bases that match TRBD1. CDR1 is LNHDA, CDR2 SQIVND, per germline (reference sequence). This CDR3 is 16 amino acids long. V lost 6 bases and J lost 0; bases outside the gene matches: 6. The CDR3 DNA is TGTGCCAGTAGCAGACGGGACAGGGATAGCAATCAGCCCCAGCATTTT. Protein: CASSRRDRDSNQPQHF.